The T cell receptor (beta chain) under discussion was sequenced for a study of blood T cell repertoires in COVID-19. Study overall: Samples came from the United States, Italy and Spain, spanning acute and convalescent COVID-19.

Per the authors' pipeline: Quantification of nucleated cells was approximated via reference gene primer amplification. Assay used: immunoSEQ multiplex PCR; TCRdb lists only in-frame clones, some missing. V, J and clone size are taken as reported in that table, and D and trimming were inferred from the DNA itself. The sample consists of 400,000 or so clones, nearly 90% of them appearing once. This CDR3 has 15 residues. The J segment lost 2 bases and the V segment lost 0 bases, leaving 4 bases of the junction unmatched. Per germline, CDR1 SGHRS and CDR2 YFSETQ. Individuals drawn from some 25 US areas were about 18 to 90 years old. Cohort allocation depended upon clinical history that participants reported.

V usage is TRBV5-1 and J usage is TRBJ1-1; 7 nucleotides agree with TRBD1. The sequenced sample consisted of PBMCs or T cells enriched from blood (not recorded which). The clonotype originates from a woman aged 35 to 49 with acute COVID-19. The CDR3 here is CASSLGQGFNTEAFF. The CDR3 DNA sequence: TGCGCCAGCAGCTTGGGACAGGGTTTCAACACTGAAGCTTTCTTT.